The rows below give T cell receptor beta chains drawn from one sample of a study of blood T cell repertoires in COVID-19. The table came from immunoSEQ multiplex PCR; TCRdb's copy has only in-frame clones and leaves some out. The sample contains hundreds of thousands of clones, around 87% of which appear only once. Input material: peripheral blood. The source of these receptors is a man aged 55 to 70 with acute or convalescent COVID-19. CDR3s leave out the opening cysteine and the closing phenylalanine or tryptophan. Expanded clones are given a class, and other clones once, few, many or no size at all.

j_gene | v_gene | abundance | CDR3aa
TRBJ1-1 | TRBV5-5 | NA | ASSSNDRGLMNTEAF
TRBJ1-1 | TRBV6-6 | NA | ASSYPGTGDTEAF
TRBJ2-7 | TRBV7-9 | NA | ASSFWIERTDSYEQY
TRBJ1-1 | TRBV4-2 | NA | ASSPRVGGRGTEAF
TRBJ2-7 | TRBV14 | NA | ASSPAGGGYEQY
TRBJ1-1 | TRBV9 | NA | ASSPGTRPIQNTEAF
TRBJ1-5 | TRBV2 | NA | ASSDQWPQH
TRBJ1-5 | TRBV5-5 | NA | ASSYTGGDNQPQH
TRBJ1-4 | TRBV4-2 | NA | ASSQGGQGGTRNEKLF
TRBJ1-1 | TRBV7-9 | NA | ASSLAGQGFTEAF
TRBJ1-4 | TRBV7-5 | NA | ARSSYQNSATNEKLF
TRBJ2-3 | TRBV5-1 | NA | ASRPGSSSGGAATQY
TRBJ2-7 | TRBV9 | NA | ASSVLDRGPYEQY
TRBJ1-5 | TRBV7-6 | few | ASSLGEGGQPQH
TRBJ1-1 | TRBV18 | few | ASSLTVTMNTEAF
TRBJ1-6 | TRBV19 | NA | ASGRLNNSPLH
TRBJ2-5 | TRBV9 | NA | ASSVASGREETQY
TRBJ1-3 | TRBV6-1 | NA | ASSERSQAHSGNTIY
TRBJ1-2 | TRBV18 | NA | ASSSKQGSSSYGYT
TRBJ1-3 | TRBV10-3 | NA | AIRDSSGNTIY
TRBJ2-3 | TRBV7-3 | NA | ASSTSGGPRSSDTQY
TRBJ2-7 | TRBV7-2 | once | ASSRRAGGPNEQY
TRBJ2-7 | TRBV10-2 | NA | ASSEGGRGIDEQY
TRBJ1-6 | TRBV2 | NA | ASKQGWNSPLH
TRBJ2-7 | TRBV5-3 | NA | ARSSPGTLVHEQY
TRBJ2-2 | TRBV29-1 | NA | SGGTGGNTGELF
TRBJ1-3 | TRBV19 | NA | ASSLGGSSGNTIY
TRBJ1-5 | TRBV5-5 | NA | ASSLVADRLSNQPQH
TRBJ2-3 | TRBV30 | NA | ASNLGPSSTDTQY
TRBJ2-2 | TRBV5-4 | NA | ASSQRGPGTGELF
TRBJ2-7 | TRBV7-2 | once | ASSPQLGGEQY
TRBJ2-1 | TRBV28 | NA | ASSAGQGMAYNEQF
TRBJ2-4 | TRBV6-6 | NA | ASSYMGTSGGQAKNIQY
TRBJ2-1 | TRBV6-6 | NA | ASSYPGTTNNEQF
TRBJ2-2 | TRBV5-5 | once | ASSLGAAGTGELF
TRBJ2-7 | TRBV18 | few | ASSPRDGGEQY